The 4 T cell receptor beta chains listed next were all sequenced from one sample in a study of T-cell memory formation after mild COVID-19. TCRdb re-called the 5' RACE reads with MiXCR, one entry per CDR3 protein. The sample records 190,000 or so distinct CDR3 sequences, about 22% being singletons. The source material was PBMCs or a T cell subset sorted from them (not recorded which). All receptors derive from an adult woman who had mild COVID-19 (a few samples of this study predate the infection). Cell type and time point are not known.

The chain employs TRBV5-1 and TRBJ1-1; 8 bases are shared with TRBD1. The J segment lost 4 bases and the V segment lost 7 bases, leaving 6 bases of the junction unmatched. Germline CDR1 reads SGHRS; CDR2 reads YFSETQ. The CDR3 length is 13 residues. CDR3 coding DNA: TGCGCCAGCGGGATCGGGACAGGCACTGAAGCTTTCTTT. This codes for CASGIGTGTEAFF.

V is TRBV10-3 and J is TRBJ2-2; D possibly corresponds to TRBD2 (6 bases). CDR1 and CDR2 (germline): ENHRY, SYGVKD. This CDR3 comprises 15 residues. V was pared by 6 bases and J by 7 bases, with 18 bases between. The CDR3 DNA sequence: TGTGCCATCAGCGCCGAGCGGGCCACCGGCGGGGAGCTGTTTTTT. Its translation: CAISAERATGGELFF.

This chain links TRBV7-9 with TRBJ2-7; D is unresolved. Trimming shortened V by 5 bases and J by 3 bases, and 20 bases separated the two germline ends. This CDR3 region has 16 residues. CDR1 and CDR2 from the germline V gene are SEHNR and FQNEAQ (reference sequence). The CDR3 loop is CASSPPQRPYRYEQYF. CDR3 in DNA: TGTGCCAGCAGCCCGCCCCAACGGCCCTATCGCTACGAGCAGTACTTC.

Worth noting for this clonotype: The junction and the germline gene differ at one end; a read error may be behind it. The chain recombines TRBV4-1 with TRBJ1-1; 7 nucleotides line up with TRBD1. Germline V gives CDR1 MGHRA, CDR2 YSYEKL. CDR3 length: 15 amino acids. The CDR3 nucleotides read TGCGCCAGCAGCCATATAGACAGGGCTGCCACTGAAGATTTCTTT. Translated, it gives CASSHIDRAATEDFF.